A single sample is the source of the 3 T cell receptor beta chains below, sequenced in a study of molecular identifiers for immune sequencing clone quantification. TCRdb analysed the PCR reads with MiXCR anew, one entry per CDR3 protein. The sample lists approximately 500,000 distinct CDR3 sequences; about 20% were seen once. Source material: naive CD8+ T cells from blood, with Jurkat cell RNA spiked in. The subset was: FACS-sorted CD8+CD4-CCR7+CD45RA+ naive T cells. These receptors originate from a human donor in good health. Some libraries in this study had Jurkat cell RNA spiked in.

Notes on this clonotype: Since no conserved phenylalanine or tryptophan closes the CDR3, a read error is the likely cause. The chain employs TRBV27 and TRBJ1-5, with a tentative D call TRBD1 (6 bases). This CDR3 has 14 residues. The ends were cut back, 11 bases at V and 4 bases at J, with 18 bases in the middle. Germline loops: CDR1 MNHEY, CDR2 SMNVEV (reference sequence). The CDR3 DNA follows: TGTGCCGCCGGAGGGGGGGCCATTAATCAGCCCCAGCATCTT. This codes for CAAGGGAINQPQHL.

This clonotype was detected only a few times. The chain has TRBV9 and TRBJ1-3; D uncertain. Trimming shortened V by 0 bases and J by 4 bases, and 8 bases separated the two germline ends. Germline CDR1 SGDLS, CDR2 YYNGEE. The CDR3 consists of 14 residues. CDR3 sequence (DNA): TGTGCCAGCAGCGTAGGAGTGCTCGGAAACACCATATATTTT. It yields the protein CASSVGVLGNTIYF.

A note on this clonotype: A single base separates this from a much larger clone, so it may be a read error. The chain links TRBV16 to TRBJ2-3; D is ambiguous. CDR1 and CDR2 (germline): KGHSY, FQNENV. Trimming took 2 bases from V and 0 from J, leaving 12 bases between them. The CDR3 consists of 16 residues. The DNA for the CDR3 is TGTGCCAGCAGCCAACTTCACACCCCAAGCACAGATACGCAGTATTTT. This codes for CASSQLHTPSTDTQYF.